A selection of T cell receptor beta chains follows, all from one sample in a study of post-analysis software for immune sequencing data. MiXCR was run by TCRdb on the PCR reads, yielding one entry per CDR3 protein. This repertoire shows about 540,000 distinct CDR3 sequences, around 34% found once; its top ten account for about 5.6%. The sample was blood. These TCRs come from a girl under 18 with multiple sclerosis. Both conserved end residues are trimmed from each CDR3.

v_gene: TRBV29-1
len: 15
CDR3aa: SVDYGPPTGRENGYT

v_gene: TRBV11-2
len: 15
CDR3aa: ASSPFHLPSGANVLT

v_gene: TRBV29-1
len: 13
CDR3aa: SVDGDRDKYNEQY

v_gene: TRBV11-2
len: 12
CDR3aa: ASSSGGRTYEQY

v_gene: TRBV18
len: 13
CDR3aa: ASSPPGQLNTEAF

v_gene: TRBV29-1
len: 11
CDR3aa: SVTGGRIDEQY

v_gene: TRBV6-2/TRBV6-3
len: 12
CDR3aa: ASSRQLNTGELF

v_gene: TRBV20-1
len: 13
CDR3aa: SAREVNPNTGELF

v_gene: TRBV29-1
len: 11
CDR3aa: SADPYRGTEAF

v_gene: TRBV20-1
len: 12
CDR3aa: SARGGGEDTEAF

v_gene: TRBV6-5
len: 14
CDR3aa: ASSYSTPGLGDEQY

v_gene: TRBV20-1
len: 11
CDR3aa: SARGGARTEAF

v_gene: TRBV29-1
len: 11
CDR3aa: SVRRGLLDTQY

v_gene: TRBV2
len: 14
CDR3aa: ASSERARGLSGELF

v_gene: TRBV11-2
len: 11
CDR3aa: ASSFRGGTEAF

v_gene: TRBV14
len: 16
CDR3aa: ASSQGGARAYTVDTQY

v_gene: TRBV5-8
len: 14
CDR3aa: ASSVGLAANQETQY

v_gene: TRBV5-6
len: 14
CDR3aa: ASSSSHPGQGEGYT

v_gene: TRBV5-1
len: 15
CDR3aa: ASSLARVQSSYNEQF

v_gene: TRBV5-1
len: 13
CDR3aa: ASSLEGSFSDTQY

v_gene: TRBV9
len: 14
CDR3aa: ASSARRRQGTDTQY

v_gene: TRBV18
len: 13
CDR3aa: ASSPIRGSQETQY

v_gene: TRBV7-9
len: 14
CDR3aa: ASSLGQGARGTEAF

v_gene: TRBV21-1
len: 14
CDR3aa: ASSERDSFVACGYT

v_gene: TRBV7-9
len: 14
CDR3aa: ASSSQGNSGANVLT

v_gene: TRBV15
len: 11
CDR3aa: AIDSGNYNEQY

v_gene: TRBV6-2/TRBV6-3
len: 10
CDR3aa: ASNTGNHEQY

v_gene: TRBV6-5
len: 9
CDR3aa: ASTAGTEAF

v_gene: TRBV4-3
len: 12
CDR3aa: ASSQDISNYGYT

v_gene: TRBV5-1
len: 10
CDR3aa: ASSSDPAEQY

v_gene: TRBV10-3
len: 12
CDR3aa: AISVVRDNQPQH

v_gene: TRBV3-1
len: 15
CDR3aa: ASSQAGGGALWYGYT

v_gene: TRBV27
len: 12
CDR3aa: ASSRDRGKETQY

v_gene: TRBV5-6
len: 11
CDR3aa: ASSWQGIETQY

v_gene: TRBV20-1
len: 13
CDR3aa: SATLGVSGWTEAF

v_gene: TRBV2
len: 12
CDR3aa: ASRAGQGNQPQH

v_gene: TRBV28
len: 12
CDR3aa: AIEGLVRSYEQY

v_gene: TRBV4-2
len: 14
CDR3aa: ASSQEGESKNNEQF

v_gene: TRBV7-2
len: 17
CDR3aa: ASSLVLAGGHFKTDTQY